This is a list of T cell receptor beta chains from one sample in a study of glioma-infiltrating T cells. TCRdb reanalysed the multiplex PCR reads using MiXCR and keeps one entry per CDR3 protein. The repertoire has under 150,000 distinct CDR3 sequences, around 42% of them found once; the top ten carry around a fifth. Sequencing was carried out using glioma tissue, nonneoplastic brain tissue, or PBMCs (not recorded which). These receptors were collected from a human donor with low-grade glioma or glioblastoma, undergoing nonglioma brain surgery, or in good health (not recorded which). Each CDR3 is given with its conserved first and last residue.

j_call: TRBJ2-1; v_call: TRBV29-1; cdr3_aa: CSVRLINEQFF
j_call: TRBJ1-1; v_call: TRBV7-2; cdr3_aa: CASSLAHGFMNTEAFF
j_call: TRBJ2-7; v_call: TRBV6-2/TRBV6-3; cdr3_aa: CASSLRLAGNEQYF
j_call: TRBJ2-1; v_call: TRBV12-3/TRBV12-4; cdr3_aa: CASSQQGRTYNEQFF
j_call: TRBJ2-1; v_call: TRBV2; cdr3_aa: CASSSQTNEQFF
j_call: TRBJ2-2; v_call: TRBV6-6; cdr3_aa: CASLRGTNTGELFF
j_call: TRBJ1-6; v_call: TRBV6-6; cdr3_aa: CASSYGGSYNSPLHF
j_call: TRBJ2-5; v_call: TRBV4-1; cdr3_aa: CASSKRTGGMEETQYF
j_call: TRBJ1-1; v_call: TRBV9; cdr3_aa: CASSVASNHTEAFF
j_call: TRBJ1-2; v_call: TRBV20-1; cdr3_aa: CSAINRGLGGYTF
j_call: TRBJ2-2; v_call: TRBV7-6; cdr3_aa: CASSLSGGNTGELFF
j_call: TRBJ2-3; v_call: TRBV4-1; cdr3_aa: CASSRRDRDTDTQYF
j_call: TRBJ1-1; v_call: TRBV27; cdr3_aa: CASGLNTVAFTKGTEAFF